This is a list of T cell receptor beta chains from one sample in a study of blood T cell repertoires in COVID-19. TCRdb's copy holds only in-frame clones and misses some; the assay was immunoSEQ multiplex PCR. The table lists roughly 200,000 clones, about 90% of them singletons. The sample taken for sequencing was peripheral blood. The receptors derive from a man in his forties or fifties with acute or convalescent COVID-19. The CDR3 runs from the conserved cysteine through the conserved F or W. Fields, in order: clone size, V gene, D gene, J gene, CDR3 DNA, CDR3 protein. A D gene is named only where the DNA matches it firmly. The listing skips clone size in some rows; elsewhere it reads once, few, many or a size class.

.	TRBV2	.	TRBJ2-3	TGTGCCAGCAGTGAAGCGCTCCCGGGAGTTGGTACGCAGTATTTT	CASSEALPGVGTQYF
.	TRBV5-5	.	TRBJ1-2	TGTGCCAGCAGTTCTTTCGGACGGAGGCCCTCCTATGGCTACACCTTC	CASSSFGRRPSYGYTF
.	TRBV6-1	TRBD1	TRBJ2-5	TGTGCCAGCAGTGAAATAGACAGGGGGCACCCTAGGGAAGAGACCCAGTACTTC	CASSEIDRGHPREETQYF
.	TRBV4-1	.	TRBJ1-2	TGCGCCAGCAGCCAAGAAACTCTGACAGTCTATGGCTACACCTTC	CASSQETLTVYGYTF
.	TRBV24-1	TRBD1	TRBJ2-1	TGTGCCACCAGTGAAACAGGGGATTGGTCAAATGAGCAGTTCTTC	CATSETGDWSNEQFF
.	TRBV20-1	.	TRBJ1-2	TGCAGTGCTAGCCGAACGGGTGGCTACACCTTC	CSASRTGGYTF
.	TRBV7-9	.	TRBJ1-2	TGTGCCAGCAGCATAAAAACAGGGCACTATGGCTACACCTTC	CASSIKTGHYGYTF
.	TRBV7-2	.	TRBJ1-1	TGTGCCAGCAGCCACAGGGACATGAACACTGAAGCTTTCTTT	CASSHRDMNTEAFF
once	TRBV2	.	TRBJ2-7	TGTGCCAGCACCCTCGGGTTGGACTACGAGCAGTACTTC	CASTLGLDYEQYF
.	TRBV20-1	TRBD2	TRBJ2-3	TGCAGTGCTAGTGGCGGGGGAATCACAGATACGCAGTATTTT	CSASGGGITDTQYF
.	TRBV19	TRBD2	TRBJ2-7	TGTGCCAGTAGTATGGGTAGCGGGAGATACGAGCAGTACTTC	CASSMGSGRYEQYF
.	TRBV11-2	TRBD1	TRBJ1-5	TGTGCCAGCAGCCTCCGGACAGGGGATCAGCCCCAGCATTTT	CASSLRTGDQPQHF
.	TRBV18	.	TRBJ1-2	TGTGCCAGCTCACCAGCCTGGGGGGAAGACTTTGGCTACACCTTC	CASSPAWGEDFGYTF
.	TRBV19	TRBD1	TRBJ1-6	TGTGCCAGTACCACCCAGGGACAGGGCCGGAATTCACCCCTCCACTTT	CASTTQGQGRNSPLHF
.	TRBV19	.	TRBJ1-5	TGTGCCAGTAGTATCCCTCGGCAGGGTCCCAATCAGCCCCAGCATTTT	CASSIPRQGPNQPQHF
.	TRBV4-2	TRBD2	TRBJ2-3	TGTGCCAGCAGCCAAAAAAGTCGGGGGGGCGCAGATACGCAGTATTTT	CASSQKSRGGADTQYF
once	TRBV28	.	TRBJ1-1	TGTGCCAGCAGCTTACCAGGGATTTCTGAAGCTTTCTTT	CASSLPGISEAFF
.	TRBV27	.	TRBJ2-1	TGTGCCAGCAGTTCTCTGTCCTACAATGAGCAGTTCTTC	CASSSLSYNEQFF
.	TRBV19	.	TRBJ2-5	TGTGCCAGTAGTATAGGGCCTAGCTCTCCCCAAGAGACCCAGTACTTC	CASSIGPSSPQETQYF
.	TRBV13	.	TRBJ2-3	TGTGCCAGCAGCCCCCGGGACAAGGGAAATTGGTATTTT	CASSPRDKGNWYF
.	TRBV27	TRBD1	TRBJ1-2	TGTGCCAGCAGTTGGGGACAGGGATCTGGCTACACCTTC	CASSWGQGSGYTF
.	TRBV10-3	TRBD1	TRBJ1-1	TGTGCCATCAGGGTTAACCGGGACAGGGGGGAAGCTTTCTTT	CAIRVNRDRGEAFF
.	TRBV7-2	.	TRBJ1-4	TGTGCCAGCAGCTTAACCGCCGGGGGTGCTGAAAAACTGTTTTTT	CASSLTAGGAEKLFF